This is a list of T cell receptor beta chains from one sample in a study of blood T cell repertoires in COVID-19. Sequenced by immunoSEQ multiplex PCR; TCRdb stores in-frame clones only, minus some. Among around 110,000 clones listed, approximately 82% were seen once. Material for sequencing was peripheral blood. The source of these receptors is a man aged 25 to 40 with acute or convalescent COVID-19. Each CDR3 is given with its conserved first and last residue. The order of the fields is clone size, V gene, J gene, D gene, CDR3 protein, CDR3 DNA. A D gene is named only where the DNA matches it firmly. Clone size, where shown, is once, few, many, or a class for clones that have expanded.

>NA|TRBV27|TRBJ2-2|NA
CASSWVSRGTGELFF
TGTGCCAGCAGTTGGGTCTCCCGAGGCACCGGGGAGCTGTTTTTT
>NA|TRBV3-1/TRBV3-2|TRBJ2-4|TRBD2
CASSQGEGLIPGKNIQYF
TGTGCCAGCAGCCAAGGGGAGGGACTCATCCCTGGCAAAAACATTCAGTACTTC
>NA|TRBV4-2|TRBJ1-4|NA
CASSQDSTGDGEKLFF
TGTGCCAGCAGCCAAGATTCTACCGGGGATGGTGAAAAACTGTTTTTT
>NA|TRBV5-5|TRBJ1-2|NA
CASSFRGNYGYTF
TGTGCCAGCAGCTTCAGGGGCAACTATGGCTACACCTTC
>NA|TRBV29-1|TRBJ1-2|TRBD1
CSVRGQLNYGYTF
TGCAGCGTTAGGGGACAGCTAAACTATGGCTACACCTTC
>NA|TRBV18|TRBJ2-6|TRBD2
CASSPRLGGRGANVLTF
TGTGCCAGCTCACCACGGCTCGGGGGGAGAGGGGCCAACGTCCTGACTTTC
>NA|TRBV29-1|TRBJ1-1|NA
CSYRAQNTEAFF
TGCAGCTACCGAGCCCAGAACACTGAAGCTTTCTTT
>NA|TRBV7-2|TRBJ1-1|NA
CASSPRGASEAFF
TGTGCCAGCAGCCCCCGGGGGGCTTCTGAAGCTTTCTTT
>few|TRBV5-1|TRBJ2-3|TRBD1
CASSFYGTGATDTQYF
TGCGCCAGCAGCTTTTACGGGACAGGGGCCACAGATACGCAGTATTTT
>NA|TRBV11-3|TRBJ2-2|TRBD2
CASSPKTSGSTGELFF
TGTGCCAGCAGCCCGAAGACTAGCGGGAGCACCGGGGAGCTGTTTTTT
>NA|TRBV10-2|TRBJ2-1|NA
CASSEIAEHYNEQFF
TGCGCCAGCAGCGAAATAGCGGAGCACTACAATGAGCAGTTCTTC
>NA|TRBV11-3|TRBJ2-5|TRBD1
CASSAGTDPQETQYF
TGTGCCAGCAGCGCCGGGACAGACCCTCAAGAGACCCAGTACTTC
>NA|TRBV7-9|TRBJ1-1|NA
CASSLLGPDTEAFF
TGTGCCAGCAGCTTACTTGGCCCAGACACTGAAGCTTTCTTT
>NA|TRBV28|TRBJ1-6|NA
CASTKGLNNSPLHF
TGTGCCAGCACAAAGGGGCTAAATAATTCACCCCTCCACTTT
>NA|TRBV20-1|TRBJ2-1|NA
CSPGEQFF
TGCAGCCCGGGAGAGCAGTTCTTC
>NA|TRBV5-6|TRBJ1-2|NA
CASSLEGTNNYGYTF
TGTGCCAGCAGCCTGGAAGGGACAAATAACTATGGCTACACCTTC
>NA|TRBV5-1|TRBJ1-1|NA
CASSLEGSDRRTEAFF
TGCGCCAGCAGCTTGGAGGGTAGTGACAGAAGAACTGAAGCTTTCTTT
>NA|TRBV6-2/TRBV6-3|TRBJ1-5|NA
CASSQGNQPQHF
TGTGCCAGCAGTCAGGGGAATCAGCCCCAGCATTTT
>NA|TRBV21-1|TRBJ2-5|NA
CASKPWTAPGSQETQYF
TGTGCCAGCAAACCCTGGACAGCCCCCGGATCCCAAGAGACCCAGTACTTC
>NA|TRBV9|TRBJ2-2|TRBD2
CASSRTSGRPGTGELFF
TGTGCCAGCAGTCGGACTAGCGGGAGGCCCGGCACCGGGGAGCTGTTTTTT
>NA|TRBV18|TRBJ2-5|NA
CASSPPAETQYF
TGTGCCAGCTCACCACCGGCAGAGACCCAGTACTTC
>NA|TRBV7-9|TRBJ2-1|TRBD2
CASSLGLAGFEQFF
TGTGCCAGCAGCTTGGGACTAGCGGGATTTGAGCAGTTCTTC
>few|TRBV3-1/TRBV3-2|TRBJ1-2|TRBD1
CASSQGNRGLDGYTF
TGTGCCAGCAGCCAAGGTAACAGGGGGCTGGATGGCTACACCTTC
>NA|TRBV12-3/TRBV12-4|TRBJ1-3|NA
CASSLYSGNTIYF
TGTGCCAGCAGTTTATACTCTGGAAACACCATATATTTT
>NA|TRBV6-5|TRBJ1-1|TRBD1
CASSYDRGSNTEAFF
TGTGCCAGCAGTTACGACAGGGGTTCTAACACTGAAGCTTTCTTT
>NA|TRBV5-1|TRBJ1-2|NA
CASSLQDPMSYGYTF
TGCGCCAGCAGCTTACAGGACCCTATGAGCTATGGCTACACCTTC